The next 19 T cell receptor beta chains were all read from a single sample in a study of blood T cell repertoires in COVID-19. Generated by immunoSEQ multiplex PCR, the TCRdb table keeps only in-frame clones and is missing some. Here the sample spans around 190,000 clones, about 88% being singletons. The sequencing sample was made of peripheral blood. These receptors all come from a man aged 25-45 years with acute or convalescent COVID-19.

The chain's CDR3 is CASNPQGLANYGYTF. As DNA, the CDR3 is TGTGCCAGCAATCCACAGGGTTTAGCTAACTATGGCTACACCTTC. The V and J genes are TRBV28 and TRBJ1-2; a possible D gene is TRBD1 (6 bases). The CDR3 totals 15 residues. Germline V gives CDR1 MDHEN, CDR2 SYDVKM. The V and J ends lost 7 bases and 0 bases respectively, with 15 bases between them.

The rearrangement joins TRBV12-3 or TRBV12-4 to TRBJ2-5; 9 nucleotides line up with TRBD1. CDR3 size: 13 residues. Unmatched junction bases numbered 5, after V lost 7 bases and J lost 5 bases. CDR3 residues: CASTPGQGETQYF. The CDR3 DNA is TGTGCCAGCACCCCGGGACAGGGCGAGACCCAGTACTTC.

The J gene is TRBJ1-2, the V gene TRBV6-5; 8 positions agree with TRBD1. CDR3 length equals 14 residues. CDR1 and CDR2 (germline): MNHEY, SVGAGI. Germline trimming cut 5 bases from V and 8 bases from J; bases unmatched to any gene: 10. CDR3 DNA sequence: TGTGCCAGCAGTACCGACAGGGGTCCGGGCGGCTACACCTTC. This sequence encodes CASSTDRGPGGYTF.

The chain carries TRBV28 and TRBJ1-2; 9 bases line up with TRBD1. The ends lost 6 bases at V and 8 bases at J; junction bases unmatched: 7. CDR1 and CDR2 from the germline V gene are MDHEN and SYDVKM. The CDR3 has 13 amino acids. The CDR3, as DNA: TGTGCCAGCAGACTACAGGGGGCCCGGGGCTACACCTTC. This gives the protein CASRLQGARGYTF.

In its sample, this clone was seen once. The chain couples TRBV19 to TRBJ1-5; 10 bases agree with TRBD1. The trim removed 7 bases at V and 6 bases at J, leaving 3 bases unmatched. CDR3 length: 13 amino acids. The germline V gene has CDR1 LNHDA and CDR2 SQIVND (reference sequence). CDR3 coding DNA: TGTGCCAGTACCCGGACAGGGGGTCAGCCCCAGCATTTT. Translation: CASTRTGGQPQHF.

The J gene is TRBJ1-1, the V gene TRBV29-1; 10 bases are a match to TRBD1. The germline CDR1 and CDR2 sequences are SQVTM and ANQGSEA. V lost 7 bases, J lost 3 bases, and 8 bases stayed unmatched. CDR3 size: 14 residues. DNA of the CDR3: TGCAGCGCCCCCACGGGACAGGGGTACACTGAAGCTTTCTTT. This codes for CSAPTGQGYTEAFF.

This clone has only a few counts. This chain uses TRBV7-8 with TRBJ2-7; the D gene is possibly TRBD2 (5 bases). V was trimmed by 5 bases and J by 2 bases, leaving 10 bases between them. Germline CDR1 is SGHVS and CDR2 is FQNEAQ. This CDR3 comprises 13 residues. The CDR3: CASSTRQTYEQYF. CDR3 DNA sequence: TGTGCCAGCAGCACTAGACAAACCTACGAGCAGTACTTC.

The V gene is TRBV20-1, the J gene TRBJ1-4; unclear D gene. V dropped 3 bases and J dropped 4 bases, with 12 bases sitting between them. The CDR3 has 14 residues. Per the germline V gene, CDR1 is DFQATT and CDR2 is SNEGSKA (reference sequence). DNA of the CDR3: TGCAGTGCTAGTGCGGGATCGGGTAATGAAAAACTGTTTTTT. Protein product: CSASAGSGNEKLFF.

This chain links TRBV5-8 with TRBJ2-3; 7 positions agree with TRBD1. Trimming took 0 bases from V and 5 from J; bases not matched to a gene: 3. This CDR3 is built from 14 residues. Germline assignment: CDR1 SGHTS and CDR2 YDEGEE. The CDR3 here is CASSLDRGKDTQYF. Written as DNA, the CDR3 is TGTGCCAGCAGCTTGGACAGGGGTAAAGATACGCAGTATTTT.

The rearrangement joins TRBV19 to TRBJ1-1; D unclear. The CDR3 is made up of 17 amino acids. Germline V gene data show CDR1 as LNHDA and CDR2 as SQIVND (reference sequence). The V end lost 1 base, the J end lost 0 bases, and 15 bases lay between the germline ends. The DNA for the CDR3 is TGTGCCAGTAGTATAGCCGGGCGGAGGGCTTTGAACACTGAAGCTTTCTTT. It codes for CASSIAGRRALNTEAFF.

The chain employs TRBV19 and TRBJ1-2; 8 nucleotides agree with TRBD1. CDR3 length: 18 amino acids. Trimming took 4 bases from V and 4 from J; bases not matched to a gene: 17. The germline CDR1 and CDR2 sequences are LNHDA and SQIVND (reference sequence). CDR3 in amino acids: CASSSSRTGPPRRYGYTF. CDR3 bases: TGTGCCAGTAGTAGCTCCCGGACAGGGCCACCTAGGCGCTATGGCTACACCTTC.

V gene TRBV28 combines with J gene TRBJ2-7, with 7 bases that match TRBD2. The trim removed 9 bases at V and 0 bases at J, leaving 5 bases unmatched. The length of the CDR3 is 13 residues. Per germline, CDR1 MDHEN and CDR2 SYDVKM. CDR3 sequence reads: CASCGGDSYEQYF. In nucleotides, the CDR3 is TGTGCCAGTTGCGGGGGAGACTCCTACGAGCAGTACTTC.

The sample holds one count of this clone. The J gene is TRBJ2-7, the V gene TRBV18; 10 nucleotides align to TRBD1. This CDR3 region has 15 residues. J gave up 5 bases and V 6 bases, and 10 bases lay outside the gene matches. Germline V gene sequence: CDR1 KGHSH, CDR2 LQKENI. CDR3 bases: TGTGCCAGCTCGCAGACGACAGGGGGCATCAACGAGCAGTACTTC. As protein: CASSQTTGGINEQYF.

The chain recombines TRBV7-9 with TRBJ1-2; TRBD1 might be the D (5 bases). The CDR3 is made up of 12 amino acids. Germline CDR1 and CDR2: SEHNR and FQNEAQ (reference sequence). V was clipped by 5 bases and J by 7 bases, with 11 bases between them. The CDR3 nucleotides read TGTGCCAGCAGCCCGGGGGAGAGTGGCTACACCTTC. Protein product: CASSPGESGYTF.

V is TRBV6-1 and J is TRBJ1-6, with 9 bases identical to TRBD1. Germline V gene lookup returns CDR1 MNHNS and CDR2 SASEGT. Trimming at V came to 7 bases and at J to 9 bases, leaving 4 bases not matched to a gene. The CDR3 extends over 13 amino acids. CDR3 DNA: TGTGCCAGCACGGACAGGGGATTTTCACCCCTCCACTTT. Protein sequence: CASTDRGFSPLHF.

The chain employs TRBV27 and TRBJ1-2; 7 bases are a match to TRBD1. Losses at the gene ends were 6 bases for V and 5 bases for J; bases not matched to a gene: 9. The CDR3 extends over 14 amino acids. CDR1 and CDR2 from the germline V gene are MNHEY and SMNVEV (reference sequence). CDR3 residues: CASSRDTGAYGYTF. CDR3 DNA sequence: TGTGCCAGCAGCCGCGATACAGGGGCGTATGGCTACACCTTC.

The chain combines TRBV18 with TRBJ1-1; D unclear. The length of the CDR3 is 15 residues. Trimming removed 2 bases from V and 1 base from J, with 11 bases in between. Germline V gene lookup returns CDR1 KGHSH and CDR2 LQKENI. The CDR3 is CASSPGGSQNTEAFF. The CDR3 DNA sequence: TGTGCCAGCTCACCAGGAGGTAGCCAGAACACTGAAGCTTTCTTT.

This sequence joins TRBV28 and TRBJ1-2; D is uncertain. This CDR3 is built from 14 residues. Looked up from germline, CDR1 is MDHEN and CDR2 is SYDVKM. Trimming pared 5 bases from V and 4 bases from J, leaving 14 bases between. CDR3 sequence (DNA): TGTGCCAGCAGTCCGGACTCAAGGACCTATGGCTACACCTTC. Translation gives CASSPDSRTYGYTF.

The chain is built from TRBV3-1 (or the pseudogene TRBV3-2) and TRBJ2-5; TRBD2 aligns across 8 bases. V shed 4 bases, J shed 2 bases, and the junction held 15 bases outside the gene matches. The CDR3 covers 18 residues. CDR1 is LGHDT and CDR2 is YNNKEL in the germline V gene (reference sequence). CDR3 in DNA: TGTGCCAGCAGCCTCCTACCGGGAGGGCCGCGTAGGCAAGAGACCCAGTACTTC. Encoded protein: CASSLLPGGPRRQETQYF.